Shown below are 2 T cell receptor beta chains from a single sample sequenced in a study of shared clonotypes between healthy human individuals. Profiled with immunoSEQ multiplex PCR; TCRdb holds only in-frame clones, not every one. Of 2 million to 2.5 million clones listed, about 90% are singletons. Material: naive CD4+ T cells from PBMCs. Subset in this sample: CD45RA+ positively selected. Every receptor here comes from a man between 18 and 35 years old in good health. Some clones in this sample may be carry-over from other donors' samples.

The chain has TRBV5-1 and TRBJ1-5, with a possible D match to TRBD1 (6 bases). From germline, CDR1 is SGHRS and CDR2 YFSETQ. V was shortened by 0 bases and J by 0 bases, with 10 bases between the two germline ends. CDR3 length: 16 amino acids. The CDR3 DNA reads TGCGCCAGCAGCTTGGAAGGGGGTCATAGCAATCAGCCCCAGCATTTT. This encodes CASSLEGGHSNQPQHF.

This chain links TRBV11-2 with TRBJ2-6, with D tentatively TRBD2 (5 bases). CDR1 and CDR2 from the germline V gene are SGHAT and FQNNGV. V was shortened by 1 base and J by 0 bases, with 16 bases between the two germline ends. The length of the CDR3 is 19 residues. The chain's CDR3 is CASSLGMMRESSGANVLTF. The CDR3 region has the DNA TGTGCCAGCAGCTTAGGAATGATGAGGGAGAGCTCTGGGGCCAACGTCCTGACTTTC.